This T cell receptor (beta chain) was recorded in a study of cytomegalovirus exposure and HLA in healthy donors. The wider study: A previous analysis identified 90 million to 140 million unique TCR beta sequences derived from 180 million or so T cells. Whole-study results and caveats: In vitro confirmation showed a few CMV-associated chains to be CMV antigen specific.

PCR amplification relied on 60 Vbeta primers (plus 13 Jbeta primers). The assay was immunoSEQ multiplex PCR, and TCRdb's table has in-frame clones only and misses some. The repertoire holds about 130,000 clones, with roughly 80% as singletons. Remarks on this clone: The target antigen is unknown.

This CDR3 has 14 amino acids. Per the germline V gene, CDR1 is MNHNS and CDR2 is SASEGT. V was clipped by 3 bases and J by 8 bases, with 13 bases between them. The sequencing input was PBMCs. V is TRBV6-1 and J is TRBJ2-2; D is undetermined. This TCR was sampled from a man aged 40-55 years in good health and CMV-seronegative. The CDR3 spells CASSDRAVLGELFF. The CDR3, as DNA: TGTGCCAGCAGTGATCGCGCCGTCTTGGGGGAGCTGTTTTTT.